This T cell receptor beta chain is from a study of shared clonotypes between healthy human individuals. General observations from the study: Even with large depth, rarefaction showed that sorted-subset sequencing was incomplete. Sample collection involved blood only; tissue repertoires are likely different.

Assay used: immunoSEQ multiplex PCR; TCRdb lists only in-frame clones, some missing. The table has about 1.5 million clones, approximately 98% seen once. As regards this clone: Its antigen remains unidentified.

The germline V gene has CDR1 SGHTA and CDR2 FQGNSA. The CDR3 contains 13 residues. V dropped 3 bases and J dropped 1 base, with 6 bases sitting between them. The rearrangement links TRBV7-2 to TRBJ2-5; D gene uncertain. The sample consisted of naive CD4+ T cells sorted from blood. Regarding subset: CD45RA+ positively selected. The sequence derives from a man aged 25 to 40 in good health. The CDR3 loop reads CASSFLPQETQYF. The CDR3 DNA is TGTGCCAGCAGCTTCCTGCCCCAAGAGACCCAGTACTTC.